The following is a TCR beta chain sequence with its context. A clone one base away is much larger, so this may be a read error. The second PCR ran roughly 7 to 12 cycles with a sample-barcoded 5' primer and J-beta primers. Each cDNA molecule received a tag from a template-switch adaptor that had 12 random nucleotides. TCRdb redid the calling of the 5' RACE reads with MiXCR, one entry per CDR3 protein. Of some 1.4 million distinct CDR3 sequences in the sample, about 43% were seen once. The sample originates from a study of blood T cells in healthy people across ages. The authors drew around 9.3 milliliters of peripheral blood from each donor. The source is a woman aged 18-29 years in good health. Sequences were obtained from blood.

CDR3 region: CASSLGAVSYNEQYF. For the CDR3, the DNA is TGTGCCAGCAGCTTAGGGGCCGTATCCTACAATGAGCAGTACTTC. The chain employs TRBV7-2 and TRBJ2-1; D remains ambiguous. The J call may not be correct, given that the DNA end is closer to TRBJ2-7. Germline CDR1 and CDR2: SGHTA and FQGNSA. The CDR3 has 15 amino acids.